This entry features one T cell receptor beta chain sequence. Its target is unknown. On cycle 4 day 1 and cycle 7 day 1, as well as at baseline, blood was sampled. This specimen belongs to a study of OX40 agonist ivuxolimab in advanced cancers. Study-level findings and limits: It was not determined which antigens were specifically recognized by the peripheral T cells that had undergone clonal expansion. Certain nonresponders additionally had low normalized T-cell clonal expansion.

The protocol was immunoSEQ multiplex PCR, while the TCRdb copy is restricted to in-frame clones and leaves out a portion. The sample lists approximately 40,000 clones, 92% occurring once. The sample was CD4+ or CD8+ T cells sorted from blood, taken in a trial of the OX40 agonist ivuxolimab. This receptor was obtained from an adult with an advanced solid tumor such as melanoma, head and neck, liver or kidney cancer.

Here the CDR3 DNA reads TGTGCCAGCAGCTTGGCCCGGCAGGGGTATAACTATGGCTACACCTTC. Its protein product is CASSLARQGYNYGYTF. V usage is TRBV5-6 and J usage is TRBJ1-2; the D gene is possibly TRBD1 (6 bases). Germline V gives CDR1 SGHDT, CDR2 YYEEEE. The V end was cut by 0 bases, the J end by 1 base, with 13 bases between. The CDR3 has 16 amino acids.